One and the same sample provided the 22 T cell receptor beta chains below, sequenced in a study of CD8 T cells in ankylosing spondylitis. Their specific antigens are unknown. Study-wide results and limits: A TCR beta motif of 8 or 9 highly homologous variants appeared characteristic of ankylosing spondylitis blood.

Each CDR3 protein is one row after TCRdb ran MiXCR on the 5' RACE reads. The sample contains 100,000 or so distinct CDR3 sequences, about 9% of which appear only once. Sequenced sample: blood, either unsorted or a sorted T cell fraction (not recorded which). The receptors come from a male donor with ankylosing spondylitis.

This clonotype was seen at least ten times. The chain combines TRBV5-6 with TRBJ2-2; D ambiguous. CDR1 is SGHDT and CDR2 is YYEEEE in the germline V gene. V lost 0 bases, J lost 5 bases, and 8 bases lay in between. The CDR3 consists of 14 residues. The CDR3 is CASSLASGTGELFF. The CDR3 coding sequence is TGTGCCAGCAGCTTGGCCTCCGGTACCGGGGAGCTGTTTTTT.

This clonotype was recorded a few times. The rearrangement uses TRBV6-4 and TRBJ2-3, with D hard to call. Germline assignment: CDR1 MRHNA and CDR2 SNTAGT. The CDR3 sequence is 13 residues long. V dropped 3 bases and J dropped 3 bases, with 7 bases sitting between them. The CDR3 region has the DNA TGTGCCAGCAGTGATCGGCCGACAGATACGCAGTATTTT. Residues: CASSDRPTDTQYF.

The CDR3 sequence: CASSPGRGTVNYGYTF. CDR3 DNA sequence: TGTGCCAGCAGCCCTGGGAGGGGGACAGTTAACTATGGCTACACCTTC. The genes are TRBV13 and TRBJ1-2; 7 bases agree with TRBD1. The germline V gene encodes CDR1 PRHDT and CDR2 FYEKMQ (reference sequence). With V trimmed by 5 bases and J by 1 base, 10 bases remained unmatched. There are 16 residues in the CDR3.

The chain has TRBV27 and TRBJ1-1, with TRBD1 matching over 9 bases. CDR1 and CDR2 (germline): MNHEY, SMNVEV (reference sequence). This CDR3 contains 14 residues. V lost 6 bases and J lost 3; bases outside the gene matches: 5. The CDR3 DNA is TGTGCCAGCAGCCCACAGGGGGCGGACACTGAAGCTTTCTTT. Translating it yields CASSPQGADTEAFF.

The sample holds many counts of this clonotype. V gene TRBV12-3 or TRBV12-4 combines with J gene TRBJ2-6; D is undetermined. Trimming took off 4 bases at V and 0 bases at J, with 7 bases between the two ends. The CDR3 length is 15 residues. CDR3 residues: CASSSSLSGANVLTF. CDR3 DNA: TGTGCCAGCAGTTCAAGCCTCTCTGGGGCCAACGTCCTGACTTTC.

The CDR3 sequence is CASSFGYTEAFF. In DNA form, the CDR3 reads TGTGCCAGCAGCTTCGGATACACTGAAGCTTTCTTT. The chain employs TRBV13 and TRBJ1-1, with D uncertain. Germline assignment: CDR1 PRHDT and CDR2 FYEKMQ (reference sequence). This CDR3 contains 12 residues. Trimming took 3 bases from V and 3 from J, leaving 5 bases between them.

This clonotype was observed at least ten times. The V gene is TRBV29-1, the J gene TRBJ2-3, with D possibly TRBD1 on 6 matching bases. CDR1 is SQVTM and CDR2 is ANQGSEA in the germline V gene. Trimming took 6 bases from V and 0 from J, leaving 16 bases between them. The CDR3 runs to 15 residues. The CDR3 protein is CSVVRDTPSTDTQYF. CDR3 coding DNA: TGCAGCGTAGTCCGGGACACACCTAGCACAGATACGCAGTATTTT.

This chain links TRBV12-3 or TRBV12-4 with TRBJ2-1, with TRBD1 identical over 9 bases. The CDR3 covers 15 residues. Trimming took 6 bases from V and 6 from J; bases not matched to a gene: 9. The CDR3 DNA is TGTGCCAGCAGCCCAGGGACAGGGAGGGTCAATGAGCAGTTCTTC. It is translated as CASSPGTGRVNEQFF.

This clonotype turned up a few times. This chain connects TRBV10-1 to TRBJ2-1; 12 bases map to TRBD2. V dropped 7 bases and J dropped 6; count of bases not matched to a gene: 7. Germline assignment: CDR1 WNHNN and CDR2 SYGVQD (reference sequence). The CDR3 contains 15 residues. CDR3 loop: CASIPLAGGPNEQFF. The CDR3 nucleotides read TGCGCCAGCATTCCACTAGCGGGAGGTCCCAATGAGCAGTTCTTC.

In this sample, this clonotype turned up many times. In DNA, the CDR3 is TGCAGTGCTGGACGGAACCTAAACTCCTACGAGCAGTACGTC. Amino acid sequence: CSAGRNLNSYEQYV. The chain couples TRBV20-1 to TRBJ2-7; D unclear. The CDR3 has 14 residues. CDR1 and CDR2 (germline): DFQATT, SNEGSKA (reference sequence). The V gene lost 5 bases and the J gene lost 0 bases, with 14 bases spanning the gap.

This clonotype turned up a few times. The chain employs TRBV28 and TRBJ2-4, with 7 bases matching TRBD2. Germline V gene sequence: CDR1 MDHEN, CDR2 SYDVKM. The CDR3 runs 16 residues. With 5 bases clipped from V and 0 bases from J, the junction kept 7 bases outside the gene matches. CDR3 region: CASSPLADLAKNIQYF. CDR3 coding DNA: TGTGCCAGCAGTCCCCTAGCGGACCTAGCCAAAAACATTCAGTACTTC.

The sample holds many counts of this clonotype. This sequence joins TRBV10-1 and TRBJ2-1, with 7 nucleotides matching TRBD2. This CDR3 has 17 amino acids. V lost 0 bases and J lost 2; bases outside the gene matches: 7. CDR1 and CDR2 from the germline V gene are WNHNN and SYGVQD (reference sequence). The CDR3 nucleotides read TGCGCCAGCAGTGAGTCGTTCGATCTAGCGGCCTACAATGAGCAGTTCTTC. It is translated as CASSESFDLAAYNEQFF.

The rearrangement uses TRBV10-3 and TRBJ1-2; tentative D call: TRBD1 (5 bases). Between the trimmed V and J ends, which lost 4 bases and 6 bases, there was a span of 12 bases. Germline CDR1 and CDR2: ENHRY and SYGVKD. The CDR3 sequence is 13 residues long. The CDR3 DNA follows: TGTGCCATCAGTGGCGGGGGAAGGAATGGCTACACCTTC. Protein product: CAISGGGRNGYTF.

This clonotype appeared once. The chain employs TRBV20-1 and TRBJ2-2; D call uncertain. This CDR3 is built from 14 residues. Germline CDR1 reads DFQATT; CDR2 reads SNEGSKA (reference sequence). V lost 5 bases and J lost 5, with 15 bases in between. The CDR3 DNA reads TGCAGTGCTCCTATAGTAGGTCGGACCGGGGAGCTGTTTTTT. Protein product: CSAPIVGRTGELFF.

There are many counts of this clonotype. The V gene is TRBV7-9, the J gene TRBJ2-1; 7 positions agree with TRBD2. The CDR3 is 13 residues long. Germline CDR1 SEHNR, CDR2 FQNEAQ (reference sequence). V lost 1 base and J lost 10; bases outside the gene matches: 4. This CDR3 reads CASSLGSGNEQFF. CDR3 coding DNA: TGTGCCAGCAGCTTAGGAAGCGGGAACGAGCAGTTCTTC. The variable domain in full, with the rest retrieved from reference TRBV7-9 and TRBJ2-1, is DTGVSQNPRHKITKRGQNVTFRCDPISEHNRLYWYRQTLGQGPEFLTYFQNEAQLEKSRLLSDRFSAERPKGSFSTLEIQRTEQGDSAMYLCASSLGSGNEQFFGPGTRLTVL.

This clonotype has only a few counts. The J gene is TRBJ2-7, the V gene TRBV29-1, with D perhaps being TRBD1 or TRBD2 (5 bases each). The CDR3 is made up of 12 amino acids. The germline V gene has CDR1 SQVTM and CDR2 ANQGSEA. The V and J ends lost 7 bases and 7 bases respectively, with 17 bases between them. The CDR3 spells CSAQSRGGEQYV. The DNA of the CDR3 is TGCAGCGCACAGAGCCGGGGCGGGGAGCAGTACGTC.

In this sample, this clonotype turned up many times. The chain has TRBV6-6 and TRBJ1-5; D is unresolved. In germline, CDR1 is MNHNY, CDR2 SVGAGI (reference sequence). This CDR3 spans 13 amino acids. The V end lost 2 bases, the J end lost 7 bases, and 9 bases lay between the germline ends. CDR3 sequence (DNA): TGTGCCAGCAGTTACGGTCGAGAACAGCCCCAGCATTTT. It is translated as CASSYGREQPQHF.

The rearrangement links TRBV27 to TRBJ2-1, with no clear D. Looked up from germline, CDR1 is MNHEY and CDR2 is SMNVEV (reference sequence). V was clipped by 8 bases and J by 0 bases, with 8 bases between them. The length of the CDR3 is 13 residues. Written as DNA, the CDR3 is TGTGCCAGCCGGTCGAGCTCCTACAATGAGCAGTTCTTC. This translates into CASRSSSYNEQFF.

This clonotype has a handful of counts. V usage is TRBV7-9 and J usage is TRBJ2-5; D is ambiguous. The germline V gene has CDR1 SEHNR and CDR2 FQNEAQ (reference sequence). The V end lost 2 bases, the J end lost 5 bases, and 15 bases lay between the germline ends. The CDR3 runs to 15 residues. The CDR3 coding sequence is TGTGCCAGCAGCTTAACTCGGGCCGAGGTGGAGACCCAGTACTTC. Protein product: CASSLTRAEVETQYF. The entire variable domain, with the rest obtained from reference TRBV7-9 and TRBJ2-5, is as follows: DTGVSQNPRHKITKRGQNVTFRCDPISEHNRLYWYRQTLGQGPEFLTYFQNEAQLEKSRLLSDRFSAERPKGSFSTLEIQRTEQGDSAMYLCASSLTRAEVETQYFGPGTRLLVL.

The V and J genes are TRBV18 and TRBJ1-4; TRBD1 matches at 7 bases. Looked up from germline, CDR1 is KGHSH and CDR2 is LQKENI. V lost 5 bases, J lost 5 bases, and 8 bases stayed unmatched. The CDR3 has 15 residues. As DNA, the CDR3 is TGTGCCAGCTCAGCAACGGGACAGAGGAATGAAAAACTGTTTTTT. Its translation is CASSATGQRNEKLFF.

This clonotype was seen at least ten times. The chain couples TRBV2 to TRBJ2-1; D gene ambiguous. CDR1 is SNHLY, CDR2 FYNNEI, per germline. V lost 4 bases and J 6 bases, leaving 10 bases between the germline ends. The CDR3 has 13 amino acids. The CDR3 sequence: CASSVSSSNEQFF. In DNA form, the CDR3 reads TGTGCCAGCAGTGTGAGCTCGAGCAATGAGCAGTTCTTC. Full variable domain (rest looked up from reference TRBV2 and TRBJ2-1): EPEVTQTPSHQVTQMGQEVILRCVPISNHLYFYWYRQILGQKVEFLVSFYNNEISEKSEIFDDQFSVERPDGSNFTLKIRSTKLEDSAMYFCASSVSSSNEQFFGPGTRLTVL.

There are a few counts of this clonotype. The chain links TRBV7-8 to TRBJ2-7; D perhaps matches TRBD2 (5 bases). The CDR3 runs 15 residues. V was trimmed by 4 bases and J by 3 bases, leaving 16 bases between them. CDR1 and CDR2 (germline): SGHVS, FQNEAQ. The CDR3 nucleotides are TGTGCCAGCAGCTCTTCCGGACCGGGAAACTACGAGCAGTACTTC. This translates into CASSSSGPGNYEQYF.